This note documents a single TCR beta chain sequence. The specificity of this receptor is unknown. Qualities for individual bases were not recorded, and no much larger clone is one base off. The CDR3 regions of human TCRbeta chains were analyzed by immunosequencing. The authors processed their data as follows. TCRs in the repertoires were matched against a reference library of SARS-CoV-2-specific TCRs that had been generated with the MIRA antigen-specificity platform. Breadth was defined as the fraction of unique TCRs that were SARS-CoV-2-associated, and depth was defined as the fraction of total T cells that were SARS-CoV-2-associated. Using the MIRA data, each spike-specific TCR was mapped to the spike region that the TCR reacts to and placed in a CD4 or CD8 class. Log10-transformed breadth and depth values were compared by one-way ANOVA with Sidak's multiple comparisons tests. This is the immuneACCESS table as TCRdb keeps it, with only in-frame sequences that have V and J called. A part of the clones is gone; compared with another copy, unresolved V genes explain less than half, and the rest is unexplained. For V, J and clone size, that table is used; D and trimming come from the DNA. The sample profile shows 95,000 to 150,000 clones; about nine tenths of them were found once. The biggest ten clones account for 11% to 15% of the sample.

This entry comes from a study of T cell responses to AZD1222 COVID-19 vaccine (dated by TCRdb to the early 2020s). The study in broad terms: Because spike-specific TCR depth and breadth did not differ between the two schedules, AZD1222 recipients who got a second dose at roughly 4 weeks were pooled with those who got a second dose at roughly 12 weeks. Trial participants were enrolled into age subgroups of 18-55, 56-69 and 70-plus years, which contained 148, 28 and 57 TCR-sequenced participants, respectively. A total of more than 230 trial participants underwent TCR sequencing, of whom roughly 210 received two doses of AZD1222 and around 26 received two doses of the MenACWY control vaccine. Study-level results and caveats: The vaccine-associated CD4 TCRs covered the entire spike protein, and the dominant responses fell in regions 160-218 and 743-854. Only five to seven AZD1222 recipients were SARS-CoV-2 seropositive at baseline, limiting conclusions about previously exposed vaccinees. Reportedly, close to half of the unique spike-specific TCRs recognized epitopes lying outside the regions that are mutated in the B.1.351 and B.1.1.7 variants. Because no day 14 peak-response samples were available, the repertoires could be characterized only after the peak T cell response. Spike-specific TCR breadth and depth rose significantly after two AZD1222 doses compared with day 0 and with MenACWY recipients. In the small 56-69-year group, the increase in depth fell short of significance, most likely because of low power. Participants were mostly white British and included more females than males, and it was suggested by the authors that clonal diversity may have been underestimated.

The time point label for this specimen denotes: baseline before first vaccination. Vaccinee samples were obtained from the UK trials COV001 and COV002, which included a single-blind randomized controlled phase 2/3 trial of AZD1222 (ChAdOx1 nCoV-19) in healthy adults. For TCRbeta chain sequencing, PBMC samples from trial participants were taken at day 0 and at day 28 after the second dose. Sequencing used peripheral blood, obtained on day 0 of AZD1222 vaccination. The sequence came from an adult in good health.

The nucleotide sequence is given as TGTGCCAGCAGCCCGATCAGAATGGGCGGAACCTACGAGCAGTACTTC. This encodes CASSPIRMGGTYEQYF. The rearrangement joined TRBV7-8 to TRBJ2-7, with the D gene call left open. The cysteine opens and the phenylalanine closes a CDR3 of 16 amino acids. CDR3 DNA is the only sequence kept; it has 48 bases, read in frame from the first base. The V and J ends are trimmed by 5 bases and 2 bases, leaving 19 bases between them. CDR1 SGHVS and CDR2 FQNEAQ were looked up in the germline V gene.